The clone carrying this T cell receptor beta chain came up once. Original processing notes: The authors estimated nucleated cell counts from reference gene primer amplification. TCRdb's table, derived via immunoSEQ multiplex PCR, lists solely in-frame clones and lacks some. V, J and clone size are those of that table, while D and trimming were read from the DNA. In the table there are about 50,000 clones, 90% to 95% of which are singletons. The record originates from a study of blood T cell repertoires in COVID-19. Study in general: The United States, Italy and Spain were the sources of the acute and convalescent COVID-19 samples. In each case, the material was cDNA or gDNA derived from T cells, B-cell-depleted T cells, or PBMCs.

The germline V gene has CDR1 SNHLY and CDR2 FYNNEI. The CDR3 sequence is 14 residues long. Trimming pared 7 bases from V and 7 bases from J, leaving 17 bases between. The TCR was taken from a man aged 50-60 years with active COVID-19. Sequenced input: peripheral blood. The chain joins TRBV2 to TRBJ2-1; possibly TRBD1 for D (7 bases). The DNA of the CDR3 is TGTGCCAGCATTGCAGGGCAGGGGGGAAATGAGCAGTTCTTC. Its translation: CASIAGQGGNEQFF. Full variable domain (missing parts from reference TRBV2 and TRBJ2-1): EPEVTQTPSHQVTQMGQEVILRCVPISNHLYFYWYRQILGQKVEFLVSFYNNEISEKSEIFDDQFSVERPDGSNFTLKIRSTKLEDSAMYFCASIAGQGGNEQFFGPGTRLTVL.